This TCR beta chain was sequenced for a study of cytomegalovirus exposure and HLA in healthy donors. The ends were cut back, 6 bases at V and 6 bases at J, with 12 bases in the middle. The length of the CDR3 is 12 residues. From germline, CDR1 is MDHEN and CDR2 SYDVKM. This clone appeared a single time. The PCR used 60 Vbeta and 13 Jbeta primers. Only in-frame clones appear in the TCRdb table, and some are missing; sequencing was by immunoSEQ multiplex PCR. The table shows some 190,000 clones, with about 86% occurring only once. The receptor was derived from a woman in her 30s in good health and CMV-seronegative. V gene TRBV28 combines with J gene TRBJ2-7, with a possible D match to TRBD1 (6 bases). The sample consisted of PBMCs. Here the CDR3 DNA reads TGTGCCAGCAGCCCTAACAGGGCCGAGCAGTACTTC. Protein sequence: CASSPNRAEQYF.